This T cell receptor (beta chain) was documented in a study of blood T cell repertoires in COVID-19. Study in general: Whether acute or convalescent, the COVID-19 samples came from the United States, Italy and Spain.

Original methodology: Nucleated cell number was recorded as an estimate derived from reference gene primer amplification. Sequenced by immunoSEQ multiplex PCR; TCRdb stores in-frame clones only, minus some. The DNA gave D and trimming, while V, J and clone size come from that table. The sample records 150,000 to 200,000 clones, approximately 86% being singletons. This clone was found once. This CDR3 spans 16 amino acids. Germline loops: CDR1 SEHNR, CDR2 FQNEAQ (reference sequence). The ends lost 1 base at V and 3 bases at J; junction bases unmatched: 6. This clonotype originated in an elderly woman with COVID-19, enrolled during active disease. The sequencing sample was made of peripheral blood. J is TRBJ2-4 and V is TRBV7-9; 7 nucleotides line up with TRBD1. Written as DNA, the CDR3 is TGTGCCAGCAGCTTAGTAGGGGGCAATAACAAAAACATTCAGTACTTC. It translates to CASSLVGGNNKNIQYF.